The present entry profiles one T cell receptor (beta chain) with its context. What this receptor recognizes is not known. Per-base quality was not reported, and no clone a single base away is much larger than it. The data originate from a study of OX40 agonist ivuxolimab in advanced cancers. About the full investigation: Ivuxolimab, which targeted the costimulatory receptor OX40 (CD134), was an agonistic, fully human IgG2 monoclonal antibody. Intravenous ivuxolimab was administered to patients every 2 weeks at six dose levels: 0.01, 0.1, 0.3, 1.5, 3 and 10 mg/kg. Of the roughly 53 patients in dose escalation, some 20 had hepatocellular carcinoma, some 15 had melanoma, 9 had renal cell carcinoma and 9 had head and neck cancer. In the dose-escalation cohort, roughly 82% of patients were male, and the mean age was approximately 60 years with a range of roughly 20 to 79. Patients were allowed to have had prior anti-PD-1, anti-PD-L1 or anti-CTLA-4 therapy, and 30% to 40% of the dose-escalation patients had previously received checkpoint inhibitors. Partial responses occurred in three dose-escalation patients, of whom one had hepatocellular carcinoma and two had cutaneous melanoma. Peripheral TCRbeta sequencing was intended to test whether TCR sequence diversity was altered and clonal T-cell expansion was caused by ivuxolimab. The paper covers the monotherapy dose-escalation part of the phase I ivuxolimab trial, which included N of about 51 patients. Points the paper makes about the study in general: In the 0.1-3.0 mg/kg groups, partial responders had among the lowest normalized peripheral clonal expansion, particularly in CD8+ T cells. At doses of 0.1 to 3.0 mg/kg, clonal expansion of both CD4+ and CD8+ blood T cells was observed from baseline to week 6. After ivuxolimab, CD8+ T cells had more expanded clones than CD4+ T cells on average. Antigen specificity was not determined for the clonally expanded peripheral T cells. Low levels of normalized T-cell clonal expansion were also seen in some patients who did not respond.

Genomic DNA was extracted from sorted cells for sequencing of the TCRbeta CDR3 region. The immunoSEQ Assay was used for sequencing of TCRbeta CDR3 regions. This immuneACCESS table, as held by TCRdb, lists in-frame sequences with V and J called but not all clones. Of the missing ones, under half trace to an unresolved V gene in checked studies; the others have no known cause. The sample contains 50,000 or so clones, 86% of them found a single time. The ten largest clones take up less than 7% of the sample. The trial excluded patients who had a history of autoimmune disease or were on systemic immunosuppression. In every dose cohort, peripheral blood was drawn for TCR sequencing at baseline, cycle 4 day 1, and cycle 7 day 1. Samples were obtained from an open-label, multicenter, first-in-human phase I dose-escalation trial of ivuxolimab. Adults with locally advanced or metastatic melanoma, renal cell carcinoma, hepatocellular carcinoma or head and neck squamous cell carcinoma were enrolled in the trial. Before TCR sequencing, CD4+ T cells and CD8+ T cells were sorted from peripheral blood as separate populations.

The source is an adult with an advanced solid tumor such as melanoma, head and neck, liver or kidney cancer. The sample was CD4+ or CD8+ T cells sorted from blood, taken in a trial of the OX40 agonist ivuxolimab.

The CDR3 is CASSLSGNYGYTF. The DNA is as follows: TGTGCCAGCAGCTTGTCGGGTAACTATGGCTACACCTTC. The chain employs TRBV5-4 and TRBJ1-2; a confident D gene designation cannot be given. V is reduced by 1 base and J by 1 base, leaving a spacing of 5 bases between them. Based on the germline V gene (reference sequence), the CDR1 and CDR2 sequences are SGHNT and YYREEE. Inclusive of the bounding cysteine and phenylalanine, the CDR3 is 13 residues long. Of all the DNA, just the CDR3 is kept, 39 bases in frame from base 1.